This entry lists 12 T cell receptor beta chains sequenced from one sample in a study of T cell repertoires in aging, cancer and after chemotherapy. TCR beta rearrangements were amplified from peripheral blood genomic DNA. A mixed TRB-A/B primer pool amplified rearranged TRB by multiplex touch-down PCR. TCRdb passed the multiplex PCR reads through MiXCR, listing each CDR3 protein once. Here the sample spans about 6,600 distinct CDR3 sequences, about 29% being singletons. Sequencing used blood. These receptor sequences come from a human donor with a blood cancer. The donor label of this sample is uncertain.

This chain connects TRBV15 to TRBJ1-2; maybe TRBD1 (6 bases). Germline V gives CDR1 LNHNV, CDR2 YYDKDF (reference sequence). This CDR3 comprises 13 residues. Trimming removed 3 bases at V and 4 bases at J, with 9 bases between. The DNA of the CDR3 is TGTGCCACCAGCAGGGACAGCGGCTATGGCTACACCTTC. Protein sequence: CATSRDSGYGYTF.

This clonotype showed up just a few times. CDR3 sequence: CASSLNRRALNTGELFF. The CDR3 DNA reads TGTGCCAGCAGTTTGAACAGGAGAGCTTTGAACACCGGGGAGCTGTTTTTT. The chain is built from TRBV5-6 and TRBJ2-2, with a tentative D call TRBD1 (5 bases). The germline V and J ends were trimmed by 5 bases and 1 base, with 18 bases remaining between them. In germline, CDR1 is SGHDT, CDR2 YYEEEE. This CDR3 has 17 residues.

The chain couples TRBV10-3 to TRBJ1-6; D gene unclear. Trimming took 4 bases from V and 13 from J, leaving 20 bases between them. CDR3 length: 15 amino acids. Per germline, CDR1 ENHRY and CDR2 SYGVKD. The CDR3 spells CAISVGGQAARPLHF. Written as DNA, the CDR3 is TGTGCCATCAGTGTGGGAGGCCAGGCCGCTCGGCCCCTCCACTTT.

The gene calls are TRBV27 and TRBJ2-2, with unresolved D. CDR1 is MNHEY and CDR2 is SMNVEV in the germline V gene (reference sequence). The V end lost 3 bases, the J end lost 0 bases, and 8 bases lay between the germline ends. This CDR3 is built from 15 residues. The CDR3 region has the DNA TGTGCCAGCAGTTTCTATCACGCGAACACCGGGGAGCTGTTTTTT. As protein: CASSFYHANTGELFF.

The table lists this clonotype with a few counts. This CDR3 is CASSLPGTPEQYF. Here the CDR3 DNA reads TGTGCCAGCAGCTTGCCAGGGACCCCAGAGCAGTACTTC. V and J are TRBV5-4 and TRBJ2-7; D could derive from TRBD1 or TRBD2 (5 bases each). Germline V lookup: CDR1 SGHNT, CDR2 YYREEE (reference sequence). This CDR3 is built from 13 residues. Trimming took off 1 base at V and 7 bases at J, with 12 bases between the two ends.

In the case of this clonotype: The junction shows a germline mismatch at one end, possibly a read error. This chain joins TRBV12-3 or TRBV12-4 and TRBJ1-5; no definite D call. This CDR3 is built from 14 residues. Written as DNA, the CDR3 is TGTGCCAGCAGTGTGCGGGGAAGCAATCAGCACCAGCATTTT. Translating gives CASSVRGSNQHQHF.

This clonotype has just a few counts. This chain links TRBV19 with TRBJ1-6; no reliable D call. V lost 0 bases to trimming and J lost 5 bases, with 14 bases between them. CDR3 length: 17 amino acids. Germline CDR1 and CDR2: LNHDA and SQIVND (reference sequence). DNA for the CDR3: TGTGCCAGTAGTATAGATCTAAACGGGCCGAATAATTCACCCCTCCACTTT. This gives the protein CASSIDLNGPNNSPLHF.

This chain links TRBV6-5 with TRBJ2-1; D perhaps matches TRBD1 (6 bases). CDR1 and CDR2 from the germline V gene are MNHEY and SVGAGI. The V and J ends lost 4 bases and 3 bases respectively, with 13 bases between them. CDR3 length: 15 residues. The CDR3 sequence: CASSSEQGHYNEQFF. CDR3 sequence (DNA): TGTGCCAGCAGTTCGGAACAGGGTCACTACAATGAGCAGTTCTTC.

This clonotype was picked up a small number of times. V is TRBV19 and J is TRBJ2-5; D gene ambiguous. V was cut by 6 bases and J by 4 bases, with 9 bases left in between. Germline V lookup: CDR1 LNHDA, CDR2 SQIVND (reference sequence). The CDR3 extends over 12 amino acids. CDR3 sequence: CASSQHPETQYF. DNA of the CDR3: TGTGCCAGTAGCCAACACCCAGAGACCCAGTACTTC.

This clonotype was seen more than once but under ten times. The V call is TRBV18, the J call TRBJ2-7; 10 bases are shared with TRBD1. This CDR3 contains 15 residues. Unmatched junction bases numbered 8, after V lost 8 bases and J lost 1 base. Germline V gene data show CDR1 as KGHSH and CDR2 as LQKENI. The CDR3 sequence: CASHKSGQGSYEQYF. CDR3 coding DNA: TGTGCCAGCCACAAATCGGGACAGGGGTCCTACGAGCAGTACTTC.

The chain is built from TRBV5-5 and TRBJ2-2, with 7 bases lining up with TRBD2. J gave up 7 bases and V 0 bases, and 6 bases lay outside the gene matches. The CDR3 runs to 15 residues. Germline assignment: CDR1 SGHKS and CDR2 YYEKEE (reference sequence). The CDR3 sequence: CASSLVGGEVGELFF. In DNA form, the CDR3 reads TGTGCCAGCAGCTTGGTGGGAGGGGAAGTCGGGGAGCTGTTTTTT.

This clonotype appeared a single time. The chain combines TRBV19 with TRBJ1-3; D remains unclear. V gave up 7 bases and J gave up 2 bases, with 0 bases separating them. The CDR3 totals 10 residues. CDR1 LNHDA and CDR2 SQIVND come from the germline V gene (reference sequence). The CDR3 DNA is TGTGCCAGTACTGGAAACACCATATATTTT. Its protein is CASTGNTIYF.